Included here is one TCR beta chain sequence, with context. This CDR3 has 15 amino acids. Germline loops: CDR1 LNHDA, CDR2 SQIVND (reference sequence). Trimming removed 7 bases from V and 1 base from J; junction bases left unmatched: 9. Source study methods: Amplification of reference gene primers was used by the study to estimate nucleated cell counts. Some clones are missing from TCRdb's copy, which holds only in-frame ones; the method was immunoSEQ multiplex PCR. V, J and clone size were drawn from that table, and D and trimming were deduced from the DNA. The repertoire holds around 68,000 clones, with 80% to 90% as singletons. The data originate from a study of blood T cell repertoires in COVID-19. Study details: Acute and convalescent COVID-19 specimens originated in the United States, Italy and Spain. Sources were T cells, B-cell-depleted T cells, or PBMCs; the material itself was cDNA or gDNA.

The sample was peripheral blood. The genes are TRBV19 and TRBJ2-7; 8 nucleotides line up with TRBD1. The receptor was isolated from a human donor in a cohort sampled during active COVID-19. CDR3 sequence: CASNAGGSKSYEQYF. The CDR3 nucleotides are TGTGCCAGTAACGCAGGGGGCAGTAAATCCTACGAGCAGTACTTC. The whole variable domain, remainder taken from reference TRBV19 and TRBJ2-7, is DGGITQSPKYLFRKEGQNVTLSCEQNLNHDAMYWYRQDPGQGLRLIYYSQIVNDFQKGDIAEGYSVSREKKESFPLTVTSAQKNPTAFYLCASNAGGSKSYEQYFGPGTRLTVT.